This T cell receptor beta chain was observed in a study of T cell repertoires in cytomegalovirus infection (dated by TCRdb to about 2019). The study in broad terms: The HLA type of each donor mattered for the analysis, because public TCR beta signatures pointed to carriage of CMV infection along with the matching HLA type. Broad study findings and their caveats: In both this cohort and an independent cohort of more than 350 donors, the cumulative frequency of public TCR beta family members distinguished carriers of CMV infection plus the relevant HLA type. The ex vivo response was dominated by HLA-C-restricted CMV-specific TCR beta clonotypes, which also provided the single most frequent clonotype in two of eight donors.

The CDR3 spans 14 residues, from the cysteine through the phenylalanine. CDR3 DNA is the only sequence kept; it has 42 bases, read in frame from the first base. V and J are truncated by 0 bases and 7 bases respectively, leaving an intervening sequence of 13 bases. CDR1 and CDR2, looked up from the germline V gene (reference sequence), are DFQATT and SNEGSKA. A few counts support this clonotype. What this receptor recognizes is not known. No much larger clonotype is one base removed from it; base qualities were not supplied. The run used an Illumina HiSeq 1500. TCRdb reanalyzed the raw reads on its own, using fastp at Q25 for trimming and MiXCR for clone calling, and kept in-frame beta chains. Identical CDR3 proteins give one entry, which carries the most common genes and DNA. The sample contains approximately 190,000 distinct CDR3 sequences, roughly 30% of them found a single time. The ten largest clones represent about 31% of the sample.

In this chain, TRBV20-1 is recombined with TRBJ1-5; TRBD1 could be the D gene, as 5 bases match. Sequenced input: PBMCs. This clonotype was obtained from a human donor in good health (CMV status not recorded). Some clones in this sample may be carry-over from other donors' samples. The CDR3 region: CSARDSGLGQPQHF. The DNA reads TGCAGTGCTAGAGATTCGGGGCTAGGGCAGCCCCAGCATTTT.